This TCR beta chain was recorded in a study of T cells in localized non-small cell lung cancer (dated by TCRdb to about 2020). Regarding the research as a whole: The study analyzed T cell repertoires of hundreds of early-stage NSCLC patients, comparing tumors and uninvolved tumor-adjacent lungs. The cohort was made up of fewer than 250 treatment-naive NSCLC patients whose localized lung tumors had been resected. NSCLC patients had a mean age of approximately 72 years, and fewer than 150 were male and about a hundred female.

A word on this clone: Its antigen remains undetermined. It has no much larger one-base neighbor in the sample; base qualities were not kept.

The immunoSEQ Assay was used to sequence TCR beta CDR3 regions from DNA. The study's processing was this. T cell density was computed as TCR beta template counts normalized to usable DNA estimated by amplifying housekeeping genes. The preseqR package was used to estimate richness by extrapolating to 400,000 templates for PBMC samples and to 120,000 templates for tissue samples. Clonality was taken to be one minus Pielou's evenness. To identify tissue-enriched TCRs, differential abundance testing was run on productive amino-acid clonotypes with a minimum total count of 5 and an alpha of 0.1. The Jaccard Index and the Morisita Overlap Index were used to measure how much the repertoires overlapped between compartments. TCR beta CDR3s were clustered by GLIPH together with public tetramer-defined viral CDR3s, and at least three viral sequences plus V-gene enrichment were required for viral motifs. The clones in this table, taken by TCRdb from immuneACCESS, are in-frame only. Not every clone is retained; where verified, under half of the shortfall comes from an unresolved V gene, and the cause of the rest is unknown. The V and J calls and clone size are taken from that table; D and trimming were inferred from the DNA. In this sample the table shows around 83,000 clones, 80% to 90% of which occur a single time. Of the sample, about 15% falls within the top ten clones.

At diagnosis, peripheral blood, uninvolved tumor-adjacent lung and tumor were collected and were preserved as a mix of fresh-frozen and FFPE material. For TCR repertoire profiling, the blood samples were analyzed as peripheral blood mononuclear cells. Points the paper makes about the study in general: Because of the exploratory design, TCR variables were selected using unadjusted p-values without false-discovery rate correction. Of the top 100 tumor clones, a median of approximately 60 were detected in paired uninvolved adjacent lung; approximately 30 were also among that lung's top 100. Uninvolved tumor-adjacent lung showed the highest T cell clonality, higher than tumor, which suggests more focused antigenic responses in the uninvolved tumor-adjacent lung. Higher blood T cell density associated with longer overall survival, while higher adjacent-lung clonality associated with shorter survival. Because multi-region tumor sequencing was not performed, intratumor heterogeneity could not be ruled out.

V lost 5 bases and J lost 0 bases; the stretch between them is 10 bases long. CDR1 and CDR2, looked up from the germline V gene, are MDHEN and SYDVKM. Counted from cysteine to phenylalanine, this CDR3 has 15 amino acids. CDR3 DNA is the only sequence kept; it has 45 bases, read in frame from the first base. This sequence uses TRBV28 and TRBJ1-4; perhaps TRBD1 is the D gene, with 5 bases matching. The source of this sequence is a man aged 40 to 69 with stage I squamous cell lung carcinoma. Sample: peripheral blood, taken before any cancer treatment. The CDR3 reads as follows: CASSTTGATNEKLFF. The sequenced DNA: TGTGCCAGCAGTACCACAGGTGCAACTAATGAAAAACTGTTTTTT.